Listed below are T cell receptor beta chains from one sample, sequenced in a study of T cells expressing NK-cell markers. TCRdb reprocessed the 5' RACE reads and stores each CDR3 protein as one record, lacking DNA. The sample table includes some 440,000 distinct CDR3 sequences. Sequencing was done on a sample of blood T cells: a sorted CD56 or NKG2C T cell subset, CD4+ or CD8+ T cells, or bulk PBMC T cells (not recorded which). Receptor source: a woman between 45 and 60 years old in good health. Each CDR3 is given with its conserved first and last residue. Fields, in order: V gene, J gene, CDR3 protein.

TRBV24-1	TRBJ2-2	CATSAVQGPAGELFF
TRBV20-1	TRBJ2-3	CSAALDREGDTQYF
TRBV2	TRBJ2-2	CASSGISGSTGELFF
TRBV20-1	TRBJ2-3	CSARTSGVHTQYF
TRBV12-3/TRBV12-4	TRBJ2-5	CASSSTRDGEETQYF
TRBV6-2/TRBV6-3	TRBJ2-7	CASSYSIRPAGSYEQYF
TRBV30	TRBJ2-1	CAWRIPSGRQQFF
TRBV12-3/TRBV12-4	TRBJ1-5	CASSSPDSYQPQHF
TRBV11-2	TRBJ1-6	CASSLGGNGSPLHF
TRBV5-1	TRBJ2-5	CASSVRLPGETQYF
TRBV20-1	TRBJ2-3	CSANGLAGGKRVDTQYF
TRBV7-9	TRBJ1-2	CASSQPTGFGGYTF
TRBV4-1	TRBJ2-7	CASSQYGTGVLEQYF
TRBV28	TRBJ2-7	CASQGQGTAEQYF
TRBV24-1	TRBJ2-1	CATRGTSGRARGSYNEQFF
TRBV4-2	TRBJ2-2	CASSQGGLAISGELFF
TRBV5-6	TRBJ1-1	CASSLVAREAFF
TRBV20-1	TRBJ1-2	CSARSPDRGVYGYTF
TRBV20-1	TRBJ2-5	CSALGRGDEETQYF
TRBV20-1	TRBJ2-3	CSARNSGVHTQYF
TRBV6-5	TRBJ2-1	CASSYKREGSEQFF
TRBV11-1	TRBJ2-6	CASSLGQGAGANVLTF
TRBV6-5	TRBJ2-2	CASSHSEAGVGGELFF
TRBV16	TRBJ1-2	CASTPPGTYGYTF
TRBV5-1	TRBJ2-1	CASSLDPGDGEQFF
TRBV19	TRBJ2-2	CASLSYSGHRGSGELFF
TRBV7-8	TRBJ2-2	CASSLVHSILNTGELFF
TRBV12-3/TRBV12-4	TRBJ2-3	CASSLGRTSGNTDTQYF
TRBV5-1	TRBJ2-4	CASSPALVAKNIQYF
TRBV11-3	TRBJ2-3	CASSLEGWRVERHTDTQYF
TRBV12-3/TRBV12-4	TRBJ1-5	CASSSLPKGNQPQHF
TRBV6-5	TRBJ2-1	CASSYLSFRDRSYNEQFF
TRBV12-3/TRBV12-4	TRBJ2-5	CASSHLLKGQGNEETQYF
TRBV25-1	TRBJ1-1	CASKGTLNTEAFF
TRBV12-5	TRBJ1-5	CASGWGTGDGGNQPQHF
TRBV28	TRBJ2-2	CASVRQGRGTGELFF
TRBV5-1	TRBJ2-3	CASSGGLRGTDTQYF
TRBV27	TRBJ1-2	CASSPPRGYGYTF
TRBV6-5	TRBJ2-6	CASGQFVNVLTF
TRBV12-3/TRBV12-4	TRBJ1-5	CASTEGWSNQPQHF
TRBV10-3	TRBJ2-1	CAISETHASAFSYNEQFF
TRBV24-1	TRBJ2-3	CATSDWASGTTSTDTQYF
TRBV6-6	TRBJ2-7	CASSYRRGQGTYEQYF
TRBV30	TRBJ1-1	CAWRTRVGLNTEAFF
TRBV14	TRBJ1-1	CASSPTGAENTEAFF
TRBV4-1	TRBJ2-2	CASPVGTSGSTGELFF
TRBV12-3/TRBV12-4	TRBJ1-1	CASSFRRGGEAFF
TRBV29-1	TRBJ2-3	CSVEDPGRRADTQYF
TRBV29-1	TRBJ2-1	CSAQAGVNEQFF
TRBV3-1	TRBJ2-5	CASSQALMVAGARETQYF
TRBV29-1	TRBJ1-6	CSVQGPSPLHF
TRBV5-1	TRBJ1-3	CASSLGVSGNTIYF
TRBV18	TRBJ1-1	CASSPREGVYTEAFF
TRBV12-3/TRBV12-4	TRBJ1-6	CASSYRGLNSPLHF